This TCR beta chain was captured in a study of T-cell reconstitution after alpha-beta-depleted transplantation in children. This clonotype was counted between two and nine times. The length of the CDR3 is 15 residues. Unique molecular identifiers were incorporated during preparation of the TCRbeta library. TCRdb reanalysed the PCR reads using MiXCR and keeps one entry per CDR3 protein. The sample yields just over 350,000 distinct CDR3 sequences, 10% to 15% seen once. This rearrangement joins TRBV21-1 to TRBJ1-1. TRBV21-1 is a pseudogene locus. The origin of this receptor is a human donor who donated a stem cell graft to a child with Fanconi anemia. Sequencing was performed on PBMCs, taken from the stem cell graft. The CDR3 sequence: CASSKEAVGNTEAFF. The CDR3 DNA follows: TGTGCCAGCAGCAAGGAGGCTGTTGGTAACACTGAAGCTTTCTTT.